Shown below are 31 T cell receptor beta chains from a single sample sequenced in a study of molecular identifiers for immune sequencing clone quantification. TCRdb fed the PCR reads into MiXCR, producing one record per CDR3 protein. This sample has roughly 10,000 distinct CDR3 sequences; over 15% occur once, and the top ten carry roughly 2%. Sequencing used naive CD8+ T cells from blood, with Jurkat cell RNA spiked in. Subset here: FACS-sorted CD8+CD4-CCR7+CD45RA+ naive T cells. The receptors were sampled from a human donor in good health. Some libraries in this study had Jurkat cell RNA spiked in.

This clonotype was counted ten times or more. V and J are TRBV20-1 and TRBJ2-7; D perhaps matches TRBD1 (5 bases). Trimming stripped 0 bases from V and 2 bases from J, with 17 bases between. The CDR3 contains 16 residues. Germline values: CDR1 DFQATT, CDR2 SNEGSKA (reference sequence). CDR3 sequence reads: CSARDLGATRPYEQYF. The CDR3 region has the DNA TGCAGTGCTAGAGATTTAGGGGCTACCCGCCCCTACGAGCAGTACTTC.

This clonotype is medium-sized in the sample. The chain joins TRBV28 to TRBJ2-3; 7 bases are a match to TRBD1. Unmatched junction bases numbered 6, after V lost 10 bases and J lost 5 bases. The V gene's germline CDR1 is MDHEN and CDR2 SYDVKM. The CDR3 has 12 residues. The CDR3 region is CATRGQEDTQYF. Written as DNA, the CDR3 is TGTGCCACGAGGGGGCAGGAAGATACGCAGTATTTT. Combining the CDR3 with reference TRBV28 and TRBJ2-3 gives the whole variable domain DVKVTQSSRYLVKRTGEKVFLECVQDMDHENMFWYRQDPGLGLRLIYFSYDVKMKEKGDIPEGYSVSREKKERFSLILESASTNQTSMYLCATRGQEDTQYFGPGTRLTVL.

By sample fraction, this clonotype is medium-sized. This chain joins TRBV29-1 and TRBJ2-5; D gene uncertain. This CDR3 region has 13 residues. V was shortened by 4 bases and J by 2 bases, with 11 bases between the two germline ends. Germline V gene data show CDR1 as SQVTM and CDR2 as ANQGSEA. CDR3 in amino acids: CSVVWASQETQYF. Here the CDR3 DNA reads TGCAGCGTTGTGTGGGCTAGTCAAGAGACCCAGTACTTC.

In its sample, this clonotype was seen a few times. This rearrangement joins TRBV10-3 to TRBJ1-2; D is unresolved. CDR1 and CDR2 (germline): ENHRY, SYGVKD. This CDR3 contains 13 residues. V was shortened by 10 bases and J by 7 bases, with 19 bases between the two germline ends. The CDR3 reads CATLYDHQSGYTF. The CDR3 nucleotides are TGTGCCACCTTGTACGATCACCAGTCTGGCTACACCTTC.

By share, this clonotype counts as medium-sized. The V gene is TRBV7-9, the J gene TRBJ1-3, with D possibly TRBD1 on 6 matching bases. The CDR3 is made up of 15 amino acids. V was cut by 5 bases and J by 0 bases, with 11 bases left in between. From germline, CDR1 is SEHNR and CDR2 FQNEAQ (reference sequence). CDR3 sequence: CASSADRSSGNTIYF. Written as DNA, the CDR3 is TGTGCCAGCAGCGCGGACAGAAGCTCTGGAAACACCATATATTTT.

With respect to this clonotype: It may be a read error: a sequence one base away is much more abundant. The chain joins TRBV27 to TRBJ2-7; D call uncertain. CDR3 size: 13 residues. The germline V gene has CDR1 MNHEY and CDR2 SMNVEV (reference sequence). CDR3: CASSLSEAYGQYF. The CDR3 DNA reads as TGTGCCAGCAGTTTATCCGAGGCCTACGGGCAGTACTTC.

This sequence joins TRBV7-3 and TRBJ2-3; D is undetermined. The germline V and J ends were trimmed by 0 bases and 4 bases, with 2 bases remaining between them. The CDR3 has 12 amino acids. Germline V gene lookup returns CDR1 SGHTA and CDR2 FQGTGA. This CDR3 is CASSLTSDTQYF. The CDR3 nucleotides read TGTGCCAGCAGCTTAACGTCAGATACGCAGTATTTT.

In its sample, this clonotype was seen a few times. The chain links TRBV12-3 or TRBV12-4 to TRBJ2-5; the D is unclear. V lost 6 bases and J lost 4, with 21 bases in between. CDR3 length: 16 amino acids. In DNA form, the CDR3 reads TGTGCCAGCAGCCACCCCCGGGCCCATGGGCCAGAGACCCAGTACTTC. Residues: CASSHPRAHGPETQYF.

This clonotype is labeled medium-sized (0.01 to 0.1%). The chain is built from TRBV29-1 and TRBJ2-3; D is ambiguous. V lost 4 bases to trimming and J lost 3 bases, with 8 bases between them. This CDR3 has 12 residues. Per the germline V gene, CDR1 is SQVTM and CDR2 is ANQGSEA. Written as DNA, the CDR3 is TGCAGCGTTGTCCTTTTGACAGATACGCAGTATTTT. It translates to CSVVLLTDTQYF.

This clonotype has only a few counts. Since a much larger clone is just one base distant, this may be a read error. The chain links TRBV6-6 to TRBJ2-3; D is ambiguous. This CDR3 has 14 residues. CDR1 and CDR2 (germline): MNHNY, SVGAGI (reference sequence). V was shortened by 8 bases and J by 3 bases, with 15 bases between the two germline ends. CDR3: CASGSSISTDTQYF. The CDR3 nucleotides are TGTGCCAGCGGTTCCTCGATAAGTACAGATACGCAGTATTTT.

This clonotype is medium-sized in the sample. The chain combines TRBV18 with TRBJ1-6, with D possibly matching TRBD1 (6 bases). V lost 8 bases, J lost 9 bases, and 17 bases lay in between. Germline assignment: CDR1 KGHSH and CDR2 LQKENI. CDR3 length: 14 residues. In nucleotides, the CDR3 is TGTGCCAGCCCAGCGGGACACTGGATTTCACCCCTCCACTTT. Residues: CASPAGHWISPLHF.

The table lists this clonotype with a few counts. The chain is built from TRBV7-3 and TRBJ2-3, with TRBD2 matching 8 bases. Germline V gene data show CDR1 as SGHTA and CDR2 as FQGTGA. The CDR3 has 15 amino acids. Trimming took 4 bases from V and 4 from J; bases not matched to a gene: 7. As DNA, the CDR3 is TGTGCCAGCAGCTCAAGCGGGAGATCTGCAGATACGCAGTATTTT. Protein sequence: CASSSSGRSADTQYF.

A few counts support this clonotype. Possible read error: a much larger clone is one base away. The V call is TRBV5-6, the J call TRBJ1-5, with TRBD1 matching 10 bases. CDR1 is SGHDT, CDR2 YYEEEE, per germline. J gave up 4 bases and V 7 bases, and 8 bases lay outside the gene matches. CDR3 length equals 15 residues. In nucleotides, the CDR3 is TGTGCCAGCGGCTGGGGGACAGGGGCAAATCAGCCCCAGCATTTT. Amino acid sequence: CASGWGTGANQPQHF.

The rearrangement uses TRBV10-3 and TRBJ2-7; D remains unclear. The CDR3 runs to 12 residues. Per germline, CDR1 ENHRY and CDR2 SYGVKD. Trimming shortened V by 5 bases and J by 7 bases, and 12 bases separated the two germline ends. CDR3 nucleotides: TGTGCCATCAGTCCGGGCTCACGGGAGCAGTACTTC. This codes for CAISPGSREQYF.

A note on this clonotype: It may be a read error: a sequence one base away is much more abundant. This chain links TRBV28 with TRBJ1-1; possible D gene TRBD1, 5 bases. Per germline, CDR1 MDHEN and CDR2 SYDVKM. This CDR3 is 13 amino acids long. V gave up 8 bases and J gave up 3 bases, with 13 bases separating them. The CDR3 coding sequence is TGTGCCAGCGGGCAGCAGGGCCACACTGAAGCTTTCTTT. Translated, it gives CASGQQGHTEAFF.

The chain has TRBV12-5 and TRBJ2-2, with D possibly matching TRBD1 (5 bases). CDR1 and CDR2 (germline): LGHNT, FRNRAP. The CDR3 is made up of 15 amino acids. Trimming removed 5 bases from V and 1 base from J, with 11 bases in between. The CDR3 nucleotides are TGTGCTAGTGGTGCGACAGTTATGAACACCGGGGAGCTGTTTTTT. Translating it yields CASGATVMNTGELFF.

This clonotype is termed medium-sized. This rearrangement joins TRBV27 to TRBJ1-6; TRBD1 matches at 7 bases. The CDR3 runs 16 residues. In germline, CDR1 is MNHEY, CDR2 SMNVEV (reference sequence). Losses at the gene ends were 3 bases for V and 3 bases for J; bases not matched to a gene: 5. CDR3 sequence: CASSFRQGIYNSPLHF. In DNA, the CDR3 is TGTGCCAGCAGTTTCCGACAGGGCATCTATAATTCACCCCTCCACTTT.

CDR3 amino acids: CASSQDGNGYTF. The DNA for the CDR3 is TGTGCCAGCAGCCAAGATGGCAACGGCTACACCTTC. V usage is TRBV14 and J usage is TRBJ1-2; D gene ambiguous. The CDR3 consists of 12 residues. V lost 0 bases, J lost 8 bases, and 7 bases lay in between. Germline CDR1 SGHDN, CDR2 FVKESK.

This clonotype was found many times. V usage is TRBV4-3 and J usage is TRBJ2-7; weak D call: TRBD1 (6 bases). The V end was cut by 0 bases, the J end by 2 bases, with 11 bases between. In germline, CDR1 is LGHNA, CDR2 YSLEER. CDR3 length: 15 amino acids. Written as DNA, the CDR3 is TGCGCCAGCAGCCAAGAACTTCGGGACACCTACGAGCAGTACTTC. Translated: CASSQELRDTYEQYF.

This chain links TRBV11-2 with TRBJ2-6; TRBD1 is a possible D gene (6 bases). This CDR3 region has 16 residues. Germline CDR1 is SGHAT and CDR2 is FQNNGV. The V and J ends lost 5 bases and 2 bases respectively, with 13 bases between them. The CDR3 nucleotides are TGTGCCAGCAGCGGTACAGGGCTAACTGGGGCCAACGTCCTGACTTTC. Amino acids: CASSGTGLTGANVLTF.

This clonotype has more than one count but fewer than ten. A read error may explain this, as a much larger clone is one base away. The rearrangement uses TRBV6-2 or TRBV6-3 and TRBJ1-5; tentatively, D is TRBD1 (5 bases). Germline V lookup: CDR1 MNHEY, CDR2 SVGEGT. The CDR3 sequence is 18 residues long. CDR3 sequence: CASSYFPMTLGENQPRHF. CDR3 bases: TGTGCCAGCAGTTACTTCCCAATGACATTAGGGGAGAATCAGCCCCGGCATTTT.

The chain joins TRBV12-5 to TRBJ2-3; 10 bases map to TRBD2. The CDR3 is 18 residues long. Losses at the gene ends were 1 base for V and 2 bases for J; bases not matched to a gene: 9. Germline-derived CDR1 and CDR2 are LGHNT and FRNRAP. The CDR3 sequence is CASGLAFTGTSVTDTQYF. The CDR3 DNA reads TGTGCTAGTGGTTTGGCCTTCACCGGGACTAGCGTCACAGATACGCAGTATTTT.

This clonotype has a handful of counts. CDR3 region: CASGLLRVGQETQYF. CDR3 DNA: TGTGCTAGTGGTTTGCTTCGCGTAGGCCAAGAGACCCAGTACTTC. This chain connects TRBV12-5 to TRBJ2-5; no definite D call. CDR1 is LGHNT, CDR2 FRNRAP, per germline. V was trimmed by 2 bases and J by 1 base, leaving 11 bases between them. The CDR3 contains 15 residues.

As to this clonotype: A much larger clone lies a single base off, so this may be a read error. V and J are TRBV19 and TRBJ2-7; D is perhaps TRBD2 (6 bases). The CDR3 has 12 amino acids. CDR1 and CDR2 from the germline V gene are LNHDA and SQIVND (reference sequence). V lost 9 bases and J lost 7, with 16 bases in between. CDR3 in amino acids: CASSGSGGEQYF. The CDR3 DNA reads TGTGCCAGCTCCGGGTCTGGGGGGGAGCAGTACTTC. Based on the CDR3 plus reference TRBV19 and TRBJ2-7, the full variable domain is DGGITQSPKYLFRKEGQNVTLSCEQNLNHDAMYWYRQDPGQGLRLIYYSQIVNDFQKGDIAEGYSVSREKKESFPLTVTSAQKNPTAFYLCASSGSGGEQYFGPGTRLTVT.

There are many counts of this clonotype. The rearrangement links TRBV5-1 to TRBJ2-7; TRBD1 agrees at 8 bases. The germline V gene has CDR1 SGHRS and CDR2 YFSETQ. The V segment lost 0 bases and the J segment 0 bases; nucleotides outside the gene matches: 5. The CDR3 has 16 amino acids. This chain's CDR3 is CASSLEGTGASYEQYF. CDR3 DNA sequence: TGCGCCAGCAGCTTGGAGGGGACAGGTGCCTCCTACGAGCAGTACTTC.

About this clonotype itself: A much larger clone is a single base away; this may be a read error. V and J are TRBV11-3 and TRBJ2-7; D is unresolved. The V end lost 4 bases, the J end lost 4 bases, and 8 bases lay between the germline ends. The CDR3 has 12 amino acids. Germline V gives CDR1 SGHNT, CDR2 YENEEA. The CDR3 bases are TGTGCCAGCAGCTCACCCGTTTACGAGCAGTACTTC. Translation: CASSSPVYEQYF.

In its sample, this clonotype was seen a few times. Possible read error: a much larger clone is one base away. The V call is TRBV20-1, the J call TRBJ2-3; tentative D call: TRBD1 (6 bases). The DNA end lines up better with TRBJ1-5; the J call may be wrong. The CDR3 loop spans 16 amino acids. CDR1 and CDR2 from the germline V gene are DFQATT and SNEGSKA (reference sequence). The CDR3 here is CSARGLAGAGTDTQHF. The CDR3 DNA reads TGCAGTGCTAGGGGACTAGCGGGGGCCGGCACAGATACGCAGCATTTT.

The chain couples TRBV5-1 to TRBJ1-1; 12 nucleotides agree with TRBD1. CDR3 size: 15 residues. Germline assignment: CDR1 SGHRS and CDR2 YFSETQ. V lost 5 bases, J lost 7 bases, and 9 bases stayed unmatched. The CDR3 region has the DNA TGCGCCAGCAGGGGAGGGACAGGGGGCTTCAATGAAGCTTTCTTT. Its protein is CASRGGTGGFNEAFF.

With respect to this clonotype: One end of the junction does not line up with germline, which may come from a read error. This chain uses TRBV30 with TRBJ2-1; D not certain. The CDR3 is 12 amino acids. From germline, CDR1 is GTSNPN and CDR2 SVGIG (reference sequence). Here the CDR3 DNA reads TGTGCCTGGAGTGGGTTTGAAAATGGGCAGTTCTTC. It translates to CAWSGFENGQFF. The whole variable domain, filled in from reference TRBV30 and TRBJ2-1, reads SQTIHQWPATLVQPVGSPLSLECTVEGTSNPNLYWYRQAAGRGLQLLFYSVGIGQISSEVPQNLSASRPQDRQFILSSKKLLLSDSGFYLCAWSGFENGQFFGPGTRLTVL.

This clonotype has ten or more counts. The chain recombines TRBV12-3 or TRBV12-4 with TRBJ2-3; D is possibly TRBD1 (6 bases). Trimming removed 3 bases at V and 0 bases at J, with 13 bases between. CDR3 length: 16 residues. The CDR3 here is CASSFRDTLSTDTQYF. The CDR3, as DNA: TGTGCCAGCAGTTTTCGGGACACCTTAAGCACAGATACGCAGTATTTT.

This clonotype has only a few counts. The chain employs TRBV14 and TRBJ1-6, with D possibly matching TRBD1 (5 bases). CDR3 length equals 18 residues. V shed 0 bases and J shed 13 bases, with 25 bases lying between them. CDR1 and CDR2 (germline): SGHDN, FVKESK. Written as DNA, the CDR3 is TGTGCCAGCAGCCAAGATCTTGCGTGGAGGGGTGAATTATACCCCCTCCACTTT. Translating it yields CASSQDLAWRGELYPLHF.